Listed below are T cell receptor beta chains from one sample, sequenced in a study of regulatory T cells in long-lasting Graves disease. Via MiXCR, TCRdb re-called the multiplex PCR reads, giving one row per CDR3 protein. The data hold about 540,000 distinct CDR3 sequences, with less than 15% observed a single time. The sample also formed part of further work on T cells in Graves' hyperthyroidism and ophthalmopathy.

The sample in question was peripheral blood mononuclear cells (PBMCs), obtained at new diagnosis, from a patient treated with antithyroid drugs. The receptors were gathered from a man younger than 45 with Graves disease. The conserved cysteine and the conserved F or W are not part of the CDR3 here.

len,j_gene,v_gene,CDR3aa
11,TRBJ2-1,TRBV4-1,ASSQDPSNEQF
12,TRBJ2-3,TRBV2,ASKLAGGTDTQY
13,TRBJ2-7,TRBV9,ASSVDARTSYEQY
13,TRBJ2-7,TRBV6-6,ASSYSAALKFEQY
13,TRBJ2-3,TRBV5-1,ASSLGLERPDTQY
14,TRBJ2-3,TRBV28,ASTSGGSMKTDTQY
12,TRBJ2-2,TRBV5-1,ASSLESDTGELF
12,TRBJ1-6,TRBV6-2/TRBV6-3,ASSTERGNSPLH
13,TRBJ1-2,TRBV12-3/TRBV12-4,ASSPQGPLTYGYT
11,TRBJ2-3,TRBV7-9,ASSAQSTDTQY
14,TRBJ1-2,TRBV7-9,ASSYGHGGGLEGYT
11,TRBJ1-6,TRBV10-3,GISPPGGSPLH
11,TRBJ2-7,TRBV20-1,SARDPRETEQY
12,TRBJ2-5,TRBV28,ASSISRGLETQY
11,TRBJ1-2,TRBV7-2,ASSLRGAKGYT
11,TRBJ2-7,TRBV29-1,SVRLAGVEEQY
12,TRBJ2-7,TRBV5-1,ASSFGTGPGEQY
11,TRBJ1-5,TRBV10-1,AIPVGANQPQH
13,TRBJ1-1,TRBV7-3,ASSRHRGERTEAF
14,TRBJ2-1,TRBV12-3/TRBV12-4,ASQNVGTSAANEQF
12,TRBJ2-7,TRBV12-3/TRBV12-4,ASSFEGVAYEQY
12,TRBJ2-2,TRBV7-2,ASSQAQSPGELF
14,TRBJ1-2,TRBV28,ASSFLSRGANYGYT
13,TRBJ1-4,TRBV12-3/TRBV12-4,ASSTDRAVNEKLF
14,TRBJ2-7,TRBV27,ASSHHLTAAAYEQY
11,TRBJ2-5,TRBV12-3/TRBV12-4,ASSKTRVETQY
14,TRBJ2-6,TRBV5-1,ASSTDRLSGANVLT
11,TRBJ1-4,TRBV7-3,ASSLTQGEKLF
13,TRBJ2-1,TRBV6-5,ASSYSPSSYNEQF
16,TRBJ2-1,TRBV7-2,ASSLDRTSGTSYNEQF
13,TRBJ2-5,TRBV20-1,SASSEEREGETQY
14,TRBJ1-4,TRBV7-9,ASSPGQIGANEKLF
14,TRBJ2-1,TRBV11-1,ASSLQEEAGVGVVN
13,TRBJ2-2,TRBV20-1,SARRGGRNTGELF
15,TRBJ2-4,TRBV5-1,ASSSLAGEGLKNIQY
10,TRBJ1-5,TRBV24-1,ATGAQDQPQH
14,TRBJ1-5,TRBV4-1,ASSPIGPFGNQPQH
16,TRBJ1-2,TRBV5-6,ASSLVVRTGGENYGYT
11,TRBJ1-1,TRBV6-1,ASRDPVFREAF
11,TRBJ2-4,TRBV28,ASSLGGGNIQH
14,TRBJ2-7,TRBV5-1,ASSSGRGLDLYEQY
11,TRBJ1-2,TRBV7-3,ASSLRPNYGYT
11,TRBJ1-6,TRBV11-2,ASSFTLNSPLH
13,TRBJ2-7,TRBV5-1,ASSLAGTGLYEQY
11,TRBJ1-2,TRBV5-1,ASSLLGADGYT
14,TRBJ2-7,TRBV12-3/TRBV12-4,ASSLVRALSSYEQY
13,TRBJ1-2,TRBV7-8,ASSRSPGPNYGYT
10,TRBJ1-4,TRBV5-6,ASSFGDEKLF
12,TRBJ2-5,TRBV28,ASSPALADATQY
10,TRBJ2-7,TRBV29-1,SVAPTSYEQY
12,TRBJ2-1,TRBV5-1,ASTPGQGLNEQF
13,TRBJ2-1,TRBV7-2,ASSLRTAGHNEQF
13,TRBJ1-4,TRBV6-1,ASRRLTGNDEKLF
12,TRBJ2-1,TRBV27,ASSRGGSYNEQL
15,TRBJ2-1,TRBV6-2/TRBV6-3,ASSYGSGRGSYNEQF
11,TRBJ2-7,TRBV6-2/TRBV6-3,ATGQGLNYEQY
10,TRBJ2-7,TRBV7-2,ASSSLGYEQY
11,TRBJ1-1,TRBV29-1,SVERRMNTEAF